This T cell receptor beta chain was sequenced during a study of T cell responses to AZD1222 COVID-19 vaccine. Study-level points and caveats: Repertoires were obtained only post-peak T cell response.

This CDR3 comprises 15 residues. The V end was cut by 0 bases, the J end by 10 bases, with 15 bases between. From germline, CDR1 is LGHNA and CDR2 YSLEER. Details on this clone: What it binds is not known.

Method: immunoSEQ multiplex PCR; TCRdb's copy keeps in-frame clones and lacks some. Of about 97,000 clones in the sample, 70% to 90% are singletons; the top ten hold 2.5% to 3.5%. Sequencing used peripheral blood, obtained on day 0 of AZD1222 vaccination. The sequence derives from an adult in good health. The chain recombines TRBV4-3 with TRBJ1-4, with TRBD1 as a possible D gene (6 bases). In nucleotides, the CDR3 is TGCGCCAGCAGCCAAGACAATTTAGTGGGGGCAAAACTGTTTTTT. Protein product: CASSQDNLVGAKLFF.